This TCR beta chain was found in a study of T cell responses to AZD1222 COVID-19 vaccine. The method was immunoSEQ multiplex PCR; TCRdb's version includes in-frame clones alone and lacks a portion of them. Among approximately 98,000 clones listed, around 90% were seen once. This clone was observed a handful of times. Its antigen remains unknown. The CDR3 consists of 15 residues. Trimming removed 0 bases from V and 8 bases from J, with 16 bases in between. Germline V lookup: CDR1 LGHNA, CDR2 YSLEER. Study-wide points: White British people made up most donors, females outnumbered males, and clonal diversity was possibly underestimated. At study baseline, merely six AZD1222 recipients were seropositive. Spike-specific TCR breadth and depth were elevated following two AZD1222 doses. Vaccine-associated CD4 TCRs ranged over spike, dominating at 160-218 and 743-854.

Sample: peripheral blood, taken on day 0 of MenACWY control vaccination. The sequence was obtained from an adult in good health. The chain recombines TRBV4-3 with TRBJ1-2, with a possible D match to TRBD1 (6 bases). In nucleotides, the CDR3 is TGCGCCAGCAGCCAAGACAGGGGCGCCGGATCCGGCTACACCTTC. As protein: CASSQDRGAGSGYTF.